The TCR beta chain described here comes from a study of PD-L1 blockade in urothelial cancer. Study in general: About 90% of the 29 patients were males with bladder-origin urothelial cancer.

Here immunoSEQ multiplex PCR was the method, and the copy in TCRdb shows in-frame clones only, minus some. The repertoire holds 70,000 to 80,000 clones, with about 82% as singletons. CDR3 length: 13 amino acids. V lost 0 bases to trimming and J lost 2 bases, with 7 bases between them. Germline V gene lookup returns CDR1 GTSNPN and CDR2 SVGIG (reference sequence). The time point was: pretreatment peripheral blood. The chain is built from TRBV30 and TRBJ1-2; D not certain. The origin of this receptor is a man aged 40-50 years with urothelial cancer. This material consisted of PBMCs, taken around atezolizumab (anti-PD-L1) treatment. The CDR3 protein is CAWSVTQNYGYTF. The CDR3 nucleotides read TGTGCCTGGAGTGTTACACAAAACTATGGCTACACCTTC.